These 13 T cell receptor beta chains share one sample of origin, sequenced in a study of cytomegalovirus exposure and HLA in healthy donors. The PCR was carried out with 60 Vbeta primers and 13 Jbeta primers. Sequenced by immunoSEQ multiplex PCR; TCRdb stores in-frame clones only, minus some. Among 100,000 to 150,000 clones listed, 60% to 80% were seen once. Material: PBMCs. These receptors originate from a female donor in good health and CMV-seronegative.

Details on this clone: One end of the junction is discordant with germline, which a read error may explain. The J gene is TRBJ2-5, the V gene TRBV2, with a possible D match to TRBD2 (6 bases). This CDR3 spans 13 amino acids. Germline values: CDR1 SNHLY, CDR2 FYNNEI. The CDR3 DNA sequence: TGTGCCAGCAACGGGACTCCCCAAGGGACCCAGTACTTC. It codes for CASNGTPQGTQYF.

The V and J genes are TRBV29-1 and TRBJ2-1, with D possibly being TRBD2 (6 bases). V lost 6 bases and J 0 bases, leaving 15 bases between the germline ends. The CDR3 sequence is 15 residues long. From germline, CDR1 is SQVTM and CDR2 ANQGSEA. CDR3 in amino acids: CSVGGRPFSYNEQFF. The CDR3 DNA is TGCAGCGTGGGGGGACGGCCCTTCTCCTACAATGAGCAGTTCTTC.

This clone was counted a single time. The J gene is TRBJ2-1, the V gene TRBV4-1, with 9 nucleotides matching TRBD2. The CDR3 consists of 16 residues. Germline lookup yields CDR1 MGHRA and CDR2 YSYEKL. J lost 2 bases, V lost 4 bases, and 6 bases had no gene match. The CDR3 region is CASSRPTSGTYNEQFF. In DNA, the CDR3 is TGCGCCAGCAGCCGCCCGACTAGCGGAACCTACAATGAGCAGTTCTTC.

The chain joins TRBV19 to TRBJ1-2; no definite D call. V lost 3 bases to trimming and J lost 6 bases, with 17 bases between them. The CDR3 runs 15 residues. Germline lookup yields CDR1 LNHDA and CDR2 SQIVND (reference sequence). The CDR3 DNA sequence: TGTGCCAGTAGTATTAGGAGGGAAGAAGAGGATGGCTACACCTTC. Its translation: CASSIRREEEDGYTF.

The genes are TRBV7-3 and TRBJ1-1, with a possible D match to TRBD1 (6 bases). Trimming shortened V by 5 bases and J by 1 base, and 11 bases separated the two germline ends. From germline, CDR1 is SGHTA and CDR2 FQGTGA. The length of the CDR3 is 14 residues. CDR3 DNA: TGTGCCAGCAGCCAGGGGCTGGCGAACACTGAAGCTTTCTTT. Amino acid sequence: CASSQGLANTEAFF. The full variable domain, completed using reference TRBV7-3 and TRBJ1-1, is GAGVSQTPSNKVTEKGKYVELRCDPISGHTALYWYRQSLGQGPEFLIYFQGTGAADDSGLPNDRFFAVRPEGSVSTLKIQRTERGDSAVYLCASSQGLANTEAFFGQGTRLTVV.

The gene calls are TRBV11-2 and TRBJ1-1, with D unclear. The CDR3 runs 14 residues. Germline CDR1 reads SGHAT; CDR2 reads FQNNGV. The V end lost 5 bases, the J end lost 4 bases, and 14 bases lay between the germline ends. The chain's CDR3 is CASSLRSGSTEAFF. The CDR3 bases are TGTGCCAGCAGCCTTCGATCGGGAAGCACTGAAGCTTTCTTT.

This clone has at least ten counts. This CDR3 reads CASSQDPGTGGTEAFF. DNA for the CDR3: TGCGCCAGCAGCCAAGATCCCGGGACAGGGGGCACTGAAGCTTTCTTT. The chain carries TRBV4-3 and TRBJ1-1, with 11 bases that match TRBD1. Unmatched junction bases numbered 4, after V lost 0 bases and J lost 4 bases. Germline V gene lookup returns CDR1 LGHNA and CDR2 YSLEER. This CDR3 comprises 16 residues.

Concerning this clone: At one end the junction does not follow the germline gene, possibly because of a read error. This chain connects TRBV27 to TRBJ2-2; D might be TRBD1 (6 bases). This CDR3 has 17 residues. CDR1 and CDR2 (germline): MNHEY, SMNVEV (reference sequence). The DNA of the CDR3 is TGTGCCAGCAGTCCCTCAGAGGGGGAGTTCTTCACCGGGGAGCTGCTTTTT. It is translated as CASSPSEGEFFTGELLF.

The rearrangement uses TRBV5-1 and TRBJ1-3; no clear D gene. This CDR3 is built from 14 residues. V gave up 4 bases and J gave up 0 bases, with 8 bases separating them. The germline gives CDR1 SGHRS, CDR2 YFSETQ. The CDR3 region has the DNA TGCGCCAGCAGCCCAGGAAACTCTGGAAACACCATATATTTT. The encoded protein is CASSPGNSGNTIYF.

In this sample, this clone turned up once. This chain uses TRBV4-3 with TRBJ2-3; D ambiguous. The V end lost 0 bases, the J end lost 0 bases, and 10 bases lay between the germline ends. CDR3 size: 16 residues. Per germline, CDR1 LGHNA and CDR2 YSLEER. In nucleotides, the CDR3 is TGCGCCAGCAGCCAAGAGCCTAGTCCTAGCACAGATACGCAGTATTTT. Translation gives CASSQEPSPSTDTQYF.

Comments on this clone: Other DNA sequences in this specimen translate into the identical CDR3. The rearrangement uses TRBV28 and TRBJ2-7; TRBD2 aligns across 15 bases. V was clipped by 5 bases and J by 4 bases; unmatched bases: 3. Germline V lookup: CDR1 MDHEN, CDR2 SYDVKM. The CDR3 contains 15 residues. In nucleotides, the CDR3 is TGTGCCAGCAGTGGACTAGCGGGAGGGAAATACGAGCAGTACTTC. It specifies CASSGLAGGKYEQYF.

CDR3 region: CASRADSTGQYF. The DNA for the CDR3 is TGTGCCAGCAGGGCGGACTCAACGGGGCAGTACTTC. The V gene is TRBV2, the J gene TRBJ2-7, with D perhaps matching TRBD2 (5 bases). The V end lost 6 bases, the J end lost 9 bases, and 15 bases lay between the germline ends. The CDR3 consists of 12 residues. Germline CDR1 SNHLY, CDR2 FYNNEI.

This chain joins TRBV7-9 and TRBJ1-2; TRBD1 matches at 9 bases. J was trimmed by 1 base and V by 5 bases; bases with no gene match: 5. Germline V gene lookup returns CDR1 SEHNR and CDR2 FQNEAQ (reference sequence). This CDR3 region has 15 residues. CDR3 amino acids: CASSAGTGFNYGYTF. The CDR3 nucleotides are TGTGCCAGCAGCGCAGGGACAGGGTTTAACTATGGCTACACCTTC.